A few counts support the clone carrying this T cell receptor (beta chain). Its specificity is unknown. This sample was taken from a study of cytomegalovirus exposure and HLA in healthy donors. Study as a whole: Early release data held about 92 million unique TCRs from HLA-typed donors. Study outcomes and limitations: Overall, about 160 TCR beta chains were annotated as cytomegalovirus-associated. The authors later found TCR association rates varying by HLA locus, with DRB1 most and HLA-C fewest. Presence/absence results assume similar sequencing depth per donor, which may not hold.

After removal of 5 bases from V and 3 bases from J, the junction contained 6 bases not matched to a gene. Germline assignment: CDR1 SEHNR and CDR2 FQNEAQ (reference sequence). The CDR3 is 15 residues long. The PCR employed 60 Vbeta primers together with 13 Jbeta primers. The data were produced by immunoSEQ multiplex PCR, yet TCRdb's version contains in-frame clones alone and is incomplete. The data show 120,000 or so clones, with roughly 86% seen just once and about 1.8% held by the top ten. The chain combines TRBV7-9 with TRBJ1-5, with TRBD1 matching 8 bases. Sequenced material: PBMCs. The sequence was obtained from a man aged 18 to 29 in good health and CMV-seronegative. The CDR3 loop reads CASSRGTGDNQPQHF. The CDR3 nucleotides are TGTGCCAGCAGCAGGGGGACAGGTGACAATCAGCCCCAGCATTTT.